This T cell receptor (beta chain) was captured by sequencing in a study of blood T cell repertoires in COVID-19. About the study: Sites across the United States, Italy and Spain contributed samples from acute and convalescent COVID-19.

CDR1 and CDR2 (germline): SEHNR, FQNEAQ (reference sequence). The V end was cut by 8 bases, the J end by 3 bases, with 5 bases between. The CDR3 contains 10 residues. This table comes from immunoSEQ multiplex PCR, and its TCRdb copy is limited to in-frame clones, with some not included. Of 85,000 to 95,000 clones listed, approximately 88% are singletons. The count of this clone is one. The sample taken for sequencing was peripheral blood. The rearrangement joins TRBV7-9 to TRBJ2-7; tentative D call: TRBD2 (5 bases). The sequence derives from a man aged 55 to 70 with acute or convalescent COVID-19. The CDR3 region is CASAGYEQYF. In DNA form, the CDR3 reads TGTGCCAGCGCGGGCTACGAGCAGTACTTC.